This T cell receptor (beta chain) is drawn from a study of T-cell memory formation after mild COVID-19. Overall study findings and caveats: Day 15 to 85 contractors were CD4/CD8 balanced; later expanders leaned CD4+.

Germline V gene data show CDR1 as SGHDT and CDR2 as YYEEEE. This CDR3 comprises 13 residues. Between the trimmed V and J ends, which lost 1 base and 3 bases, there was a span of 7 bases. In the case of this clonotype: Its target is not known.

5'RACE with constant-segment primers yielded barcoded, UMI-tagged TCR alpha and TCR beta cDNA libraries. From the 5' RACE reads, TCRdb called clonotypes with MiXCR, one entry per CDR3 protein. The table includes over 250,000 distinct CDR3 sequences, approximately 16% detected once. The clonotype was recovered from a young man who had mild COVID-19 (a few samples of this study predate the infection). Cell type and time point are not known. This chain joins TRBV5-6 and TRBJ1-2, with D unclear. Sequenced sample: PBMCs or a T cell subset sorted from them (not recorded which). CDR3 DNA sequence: TGTGCCAGCAGCTTGACACTCCACTATGGCTACACCTTC. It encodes CASSLTLHYGYTF.